This T cell receptor (beta chain) was identified during a study of shared clonotypes between healthy human individuals. Sequencing used immunoSEQ multiplex PCR; TCRdb keeps in-frame clones, though not all of them. This table holds approximately 980,000 clones, approximately 76% found once. Each sample came from a Caucasian adult donor living in Nashville, Tennessee. Germline V gives CDR1 MGHDK, CDR2 SYGVNS. This CDR3 has 16 residues. The V gene lost 1 base and the J gene lost 5 bases, with 18 bases spanning the gap. The specimen sequenced was memory CD4+ T cells sorted from blood. Regarding subset: CD45RA-negative fraction. This chain connects TRBV25-1 to TRBJ2-7; maybe TRBD1 (6 bases). This clonotype was sampled from a man aged 18 to 35 in good health. This chain's CDR3 is CASSELGTGLLHEQYF. The CDR3, as DNA: TGTGCCAGCAGTGAATTGGGTACAGGGCTTCTCCACGAGCAGTACTTC.